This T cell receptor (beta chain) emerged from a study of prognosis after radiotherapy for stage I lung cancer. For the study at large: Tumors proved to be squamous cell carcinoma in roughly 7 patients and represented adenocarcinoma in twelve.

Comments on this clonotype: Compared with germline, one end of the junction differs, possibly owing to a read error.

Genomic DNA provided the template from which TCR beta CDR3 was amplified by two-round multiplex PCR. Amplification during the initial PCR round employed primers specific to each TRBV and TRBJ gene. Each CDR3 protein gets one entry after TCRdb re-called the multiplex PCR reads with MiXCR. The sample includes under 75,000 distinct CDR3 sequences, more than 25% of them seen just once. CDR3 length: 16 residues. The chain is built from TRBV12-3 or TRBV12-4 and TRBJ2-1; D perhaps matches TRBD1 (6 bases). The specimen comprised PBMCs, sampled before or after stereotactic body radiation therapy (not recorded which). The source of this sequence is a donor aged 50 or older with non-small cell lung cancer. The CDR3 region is CARTLRAGVSYNEQFF. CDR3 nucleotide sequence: TGTGCCAGAACTTTACGGGCAGGGGTCTCCTATAATGAGCAGTTCTTC.